This T cell receptor (beta chain) was captured in a study of blood T cell repertoires in COVID-19. About the study: Sample material is recorded as cDNA or gDNA derived from T cells, B-cell-depleted T cells, or PBMCs.

Germline CDR1 SGHTS, CDR2 YDEGEE. The junction had 6 bases not matched to a gene; V was cut back by 1 base and J by 7 bases. CDR3 length: 15 amino acids. Authors' analysis steps: It was from reference gene primer amplification that nucleated cell counts were estimated. Clones were sequenced by immunoSEQ multiplex PCR, and TCRdb holds only the in-frame ones, with some missing. D and trimming were read from the DNA, whereas the V and J calls and clone size are those reported in that table. The top ten clones hold roughly 15% of a sample with 150,000 to 200,000 clones, less than 90% of them seen once. V and J are TRBV5-8 and TRBJ2-1, with 9 bases aligning to TRBD2. This receptor was obtained from a woman aged 65 to 85 with COVID-19, enrolled during active disease. The sequencing input was peripheral blood. CDR3 residues: CASSLWTSASNEQFF. In DNA form, the CDR3 reads TGTGCCAGCAGCTTGTGGACTAGCGCATCAAATGAGCAGTTCTTC.